The rows below give T cell receptor beta chains drawn from one sample of a study of cytomegalovirus exposure and HLA in healthy donors. Some clones are missing from TCRdb's copy, which holds only in-frame ones; the method was immunoSEQ multiplex PCR. The sample totals some 120,000 clones; its top ten clones hold 6.8%. Sequencing was done on a sample of PBMCs. These receptors were collected from a man aged 40-49 years in good health and CMV-seropositive. CDR3s include the opening cysteine and the closing phenylalanine or tryptophan. The order of the fields is V gene, J gene, D gene, CDR3 protein, CDR3 DNA. The D gene is left open where the match is weak.

TRBV27,TRBJ1-1,TRBD1,CASRGQGDTEAFF,TGTGCCAGCAGGGGACAGGGGGACACTGAAGCTTTCTTT
TRBV5-4,TRBJ2-6,TRBD2,CASSSPPGGRGANVLTF,TGTGCCAGCAGCTCTCCCCCGGGGGGGCGTGGGGCCAACGTCCTGACTTTC
TRBV27,TRBJ1-1,-,CASSPVGRDAFF,TGTGCCAGCAGTCCTGTGGGGCGGGACGCTTTCTTT
TRBV30,TRBJ1-3,-,CAWSVSVTGNTIYF,TGTGCCTGGAGTGTATCAGTGACTGGAAACACCATATATTTT
TRBV27,TRBJ1-3,-,CASSSEKPVSSGNTIYF,TGTGCCAGCAGTTCCGAAAAACCCGTCAGCTCTGGAAACACCATATATTTT
TRBV19,TRBJ2-1,-,CASSPFGGPDEQFF,TGTGCCAGTAGTCCCTTTGGAGGGCCGGATGAGCAGTTCTTC
TRBV11-3,TRBJ2-3,-,CASSFGGLTDTQYF,TGTGCCAGCAGCTTTGGGGGCCTCACAGATACGCAGTATTTT
TRBV5-1,TRBJ2-7,-,CASSLASGQHTYEQYF,TGCGCCAGCAGCTTGGCGTCAGGGCAACATACTTACGAGCAGTACTTC
TRBV10-3,TRBJ2-1,TRBD1,CASGQGANNEQFF,TGTGCCAGCGGACAGGGGGCAAACAATGAGCAGTTCTTC
TRBV5-1,TRBJ2-7,TRBD2,CASSIGTSETYEQYF,TGCGCCAGCAGCATAGGGACTAGCGAAACGTACGAGCAGTACTTC
TRBV7-3,TRBJ2-1,-,CASSWGDRDNEQFF,TGTGCCAGCAGCTGGGGAGATCGGGACAATGAGCAGTTCTTC
TRBV30,TRBJ1-3,-,CAWSPRTVPFGNTIYF,TGTGCCTGGAGTCCGAGGACAGTACCGTTTGGAAACACCATATATTTT
TRBV5-4,TRBJ2-7,TRBD2,CASSLAPAGGEQYF,TGTGCCAGCAGCTTGGCCCCCGCCGGGGGGGAGCAGTACTTC
TRBV5-6,TRBJ2-7,TRBD2,CASSFLSGSGEQYF,TGTGCCAGCAGCTTCCTTAGCGGGAGTGGCGAGCAGTACTTC
TRBV18,TRBJ1-5,-,CASSAGDQPQHF,TGTGCCAGCTCAGCAGGGGATCAGCCCCAGCATTTT
TRBV6-5,TRBJ2-7,TRBD1,CASSYRGLHEQYF,TGTGCCAGCAGTTACAGGGGGCTCCACGAGCAGTACTTC
TRBV28,TRBJ1-3,-,CASSFVWGRGNTIYF,TGTGCCAGCAGTTTTGTTTGGGGGCGCGGAAACACCATATATTTT
TRBV11-2,TRBJ1-4,-,CASSLGQINEKLFF,TGTGCCAGCAGCCTAGGACAGATTAATGAAAAACTGTTTTTT
TRBV4-2,TRBJ2-7,-,CASSQGHKSWEQYF,TGTGCCAGCAGCCAAGGGCATAAGTCATGGGAGCAGTACTTC
TRBV5-1,TRBJ2-5,TRBD1,CASSSGTGGGTQYF,TGCGCCAGCAGCTCCGGGACAGGGGGAGGGACCCAGTACTTC
TRBV5-1,TRBJ2-2,-,CASSLEAGRSPGELFF,TGCGCCAGCAGCTTAGAAGCAGGGAGGAGTCCCGGGGAGCTGTTTTTT
TRBV19,TRBJ2-7,TRBD2,CASSDLGEGEQYF,TGTGCCAGTAGCGATCTGGGGGAGGGCGAGCAGTACTTC
TRBV6-6,TRBJ2-7,-,CACLDPGSEQYF,TGTGCCTGCTTAGACCCTGGGAGCGAGCAGTACTTC
TRBV4-2,TRBJ1-2,-,CASSQPGDGYTF,TGTGCCAGCAGCCAACCAGGGGATGGCTACACCTTC
TRBV5-1,TRBJ1-2,-,CASRGEQGDYGYTF,TGCGCCAGCAGGGGGGAACAGGGTGACTATGGCTACACCTTC
TRBV29-1,TRBJ2-7,-,CSVEDPPGVEQYF,TGCAGCGTTGAAGATCCCCCAGGGGTCGAGCAGTACTTC
TRBV10-3,TRBJ2-1,TRBD1,CAINTGQGPYNEQFF,TGTGCCATCAACACGGGACAGGGGCCCTACAATGAGCAGTTCTTC
TRBV6-1,TRBJ2-1,TRBD2,CASTPAGADNEQFF,TGTGCCAGCACACCTGCGGGAGCGGACAATGAGCAGTTCTTC
TRBV6-6,TRBJ2-7,-,CASSPGPAGEQYF,TGTGCCAGCAGCCCTGGACCCGCAGGGGAGCAGTACTTC
TRBV25-1,TRBJ2-3,TRBD1,CASSEYLTGPEGDTQYF,TGTGCCAGCAGTGAATACCTGACAGGGCCCGAGGGAGATACGCAGTATTTT
TRBV10-3,TRBJ2-3,-,CAISERAGRASTDTQYF,TGTGCCATCAGTGAGCGGGCGGGGCGGGCTAGCACAGATACGCAGTATTTT
TRBV9,TRBJ1-1,-,CASSFTGNTEAFF,TGTGCCAGCAGCTTCACAGGGAACACTGAAGCTTTCTTT
TRBV10-1,TRBJ1-1,-,CASSEFPTANMNTEAFF,TGCGCCAGCAGTGAGTTCCCGACAGCTAATATGAACACTGAAGCTTTCTTT
TRBV7-8,TRBJ1-1,TRBD1,CASSLGRRGFEAFF,TGTGCCAGCAGCTTAGGTCGCAGGGGGTTTGAAGCTTTCTTT
TRBV29-1,TRBJ2-3,TRBD1,CSVEGAQGVTDTQYF,TGCAGCGTTGAAGGGGCACAGGGGGTCACAGATACGCAGTATTTT
TRBV18,TRBJ2-1,TRBD2,CASSPQGSGSVHEQFF,TGTGCCAGCTCACCACAGGGTAGCGGGAGTGTCCATGAGCAGTTCTTC
TRBV30,TRBJ1-1,-,CAWSTVTEAFF,TGTGCCTGGAGTACAGTCACTGAAGCTTTCTTT
TRBV7-2,TRBJ2-7,TRBD1,CASSSAAGTGFPYEQYF,TGTGCCAGCAGCTCAGCCGCCGGGACAGGGTTTCCCTACGAGCAGTACTTC
TRBV7-8,TRBJ2-7,TRBD2,CASSLGLAGVGQYF,TGTGCCAGCAGCTTAGGCCTAGCGGGAGTGGGGCAGTACTTC
TRBV5-6,TRBJ2-3,-,CASSLGGSTDTQYF,TGTGCCAGCAGCTTGGGTGGCAGCACAGATACGCAGTATTTT
TRBV5-6,TRBJ2-1,TRBD2,CASSIGLAGGPPYNEQFF,TGTGCCAGCAGCATCGGATTAGCGGGAGGGCCTCCCTACAATGAGCAGTTCTTC
TRBV5-6,TRBJ1-5,-,CASSPAGVRQPQHF,TGTGCCAGCAGCCCGGCAGGGGTACGCCAGCCCCAGCATTTT
TRBV5-6,TRBJ1-4,-,CASSLTGSGEKLFF,TGTGCCAGCAGCTTGACAGGCTCTGGGGAAAAACTGTTTTTT
TRBV19,TRBJ1-3,-,CASSPGRSGNTIYF,TGTGCCAGTAGTCCGGGTAGGTCTGGAAACACCATATATTTT
TRBV5-5,TRBJ1-5,-,CASSLGGGINQPQHF,TGTGCCAGCAGCTTAGGAGGAGGAATCAATCAGCCCCAGCATTTT
TRBV14,TRBJ2-7,-,CASSRSRQSGYEQYF,TGTGCCAGCAGTCGAAGTCGACAGTCCGGGTACGAGCAGTACTTC
TRBV7-8,TRBJ2-1,TRBD2,CASEGSGRGNSYNEQFF,TGTGCCAGCGAGGGTAGCGGGAGGGGGAACTCCTACAATGAGCAGTTCTTC
TRBV7-9,TRBJ1-4,TRBD1,CASSGERTGVNEKLFF,TGTGCCAGCAGCGGTGAAAGAACAGGGGTTAATGAAAAACTGTTTTTT